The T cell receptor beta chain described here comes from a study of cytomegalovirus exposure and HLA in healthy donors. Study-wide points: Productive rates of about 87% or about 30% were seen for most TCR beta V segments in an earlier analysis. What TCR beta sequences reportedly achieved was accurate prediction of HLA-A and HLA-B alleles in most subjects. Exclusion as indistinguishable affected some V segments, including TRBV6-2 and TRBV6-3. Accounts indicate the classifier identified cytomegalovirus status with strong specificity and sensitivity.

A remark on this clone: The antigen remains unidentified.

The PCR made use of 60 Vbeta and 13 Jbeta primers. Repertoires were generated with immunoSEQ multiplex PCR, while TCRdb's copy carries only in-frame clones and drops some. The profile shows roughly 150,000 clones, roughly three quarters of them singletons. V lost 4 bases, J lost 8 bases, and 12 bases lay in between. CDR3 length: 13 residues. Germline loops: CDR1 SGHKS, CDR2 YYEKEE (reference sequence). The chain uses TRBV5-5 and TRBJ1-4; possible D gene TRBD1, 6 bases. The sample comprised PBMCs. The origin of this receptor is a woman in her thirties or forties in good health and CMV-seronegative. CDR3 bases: TGTGCCAGCAGCGCCGGGACAAAAGAAAAACTGTTTTTT. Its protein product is CASSAGTKEKLFF.